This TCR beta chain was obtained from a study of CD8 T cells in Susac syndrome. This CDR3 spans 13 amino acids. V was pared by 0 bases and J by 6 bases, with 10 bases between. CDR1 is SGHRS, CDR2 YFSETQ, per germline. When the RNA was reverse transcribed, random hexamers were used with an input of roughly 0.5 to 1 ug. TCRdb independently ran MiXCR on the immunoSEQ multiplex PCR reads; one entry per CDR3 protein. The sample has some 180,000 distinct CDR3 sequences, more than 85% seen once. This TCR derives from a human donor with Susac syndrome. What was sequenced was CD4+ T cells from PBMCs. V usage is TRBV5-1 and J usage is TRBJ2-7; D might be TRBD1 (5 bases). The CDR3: CASSLEQAREQYF. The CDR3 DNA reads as TGCGCCAGCAGCTTGGAACAGGCTCGCGAGCAGTACTTC.